The 6 T cell receptor beta chains listed next were all sequenced from one sample in a study of T cell responses to AZD1222 COVID-19 vaccine. Sequencing was performed with immunoSEQ multiplex PCR; in TCRdb, only in-frame clones are kept and a portion is missing. Among approximately 100,000 clones, 85% were seen once, and the ten largest hold more than 3.5%. The material was peripheral blood, obtained 28 days after the second AZD1222 dose. Receptor source: an adult who received the AZD1222 COVID-19 vaccine.

The CDR3 bases are TGCGCCAGCAGCTTGAGTTTCGGGCAGTCCTACGAGCAGTACTTC. It translates to CASSLSFGQSYEQYF. The J gene is TRBJ2-7, the V gene TRBV5-1; D uncertain. The CDR3 runs to 15 residues. CDR1 is SGHRS and CDR2 is YFSETQ in the germline V gene. V shed 1 base and J shed 1 base, with 12 bases lying between them.

In DNA form, the CDR3 reads TGCGCCAGCAGCCAAGGGACTAGCGGGATGACAGATACGCAGTATTTT. Translating it yields CASSQGTSGMTDTQYF. The genes are TRBV4-1 and TRBJ2-3; 12 nucleotides align to TRBD2. Germline lookup yields CDR1 MGHRA and CDR2 YSYEKL. V was clipped by 1 base and J by 3 bases; unmatched bases: 2. The CDR3 totals 16 residues.

This chain links TRBV20-1 with TRBJ2-5; possible D gene TRBD2, 7 bases. V was cut by 5 bases and J by 7 bases, with 11 bases left in between. In germline, CDR1 is DFQATT, CDR2 SNEGSKA (reference sequence). This CDR3 is 11 amino acids long. For the CDR3, the DNA is TGCAGTGCTGGGGGGGCCCGGACCCAGTACTTC. It specifies CSAGGARTQYF.

This clone was seen just once. The chain joins TRBV10-3 to TRBJ2-2; 7 bases map to TRBD1. Germline CDR1 ENHRY, CDR2 SYGVKD. The CDR3 contains 18 residues. V lost 8 bases and J lost 0; bases outside the gene matches: 15. Here the CDR3 reads CAISRQGQNTANTGELFF. The CDR3, as DNA: TGTGCCATCTCACGTCAGGGACAGAACACCGCGAACACCGGGGAGCTGTTTTTT.

This clone was picked up one time. The chain carries TRBV30 and TRBJ1-3; D ambiguous. The germline CDR1 and CDR2 sequences are GTSNPN and SVGIG (reference sequence). V was trimmed by 5 bases and J by 3 bases, leaving 8 bases between them. This CDR3 region has 12 residues. The CDR3 bases are TGTGCCTGGGGGCAACTTGGAAACACCATATATTTT. As protein: CAWGQLGNTIYF.

This clone was seen a handful of times. The rearrangement joins TRBV5-4 to TRBJ2-1; TRBD1 aligns across 9 bases. The CDR3 runs 16 residues. Germline CDR1 reads SGHNT; CDR2 reads YYREEE (reference sequence). J lost 5 bases, V lost 0 bases, and 6 bases had no gene match. The CDR3 loop reads CASSLGQGGVNNEQFF. The DNA of the CDR3 is TGTGCCAGCAGCTTGGGACAGGGGGGGGTTAACAATGAGCAGTTCTTC.